These 27 T cell receptor beta chains share one sample of origin, sequenced in a study of blood T cell repertoires in COVID-19. The protocol was immunoSEQ multiplex PCR, while the TCRdb copy is restricted to in-frame clones and leaves out a portion. The sample holds about 64,000 clones, 70% to 85% seen once. The sequenced sample was peripheral blood. The receptors stem from a woman aged 55-75 years with acute or convalescent COVID-19.

This clone was seen a few times. The J gene is TRBJ2-3, the V gene TRBV11-3; 7 nucleotides line up with TRBD2. CDR3 length equals 17 residues. V shed 3 bases, J shed 0 bases, and the junction held 9 bases outside the gene matches. Germline assignment: CDR1 SGHNT and CDR2 YENEEA. As DNA, the CDR3 is TGTGCCAGCAGCTTCTCCGGGACTACCTCTAGCACAGATACGCAGTATTTT. Translated: CASSFSGTTSSTDTQYF.

The chain is built from TRBV5-4 and TRBJ2-3; no clear D. Germline CDR1 SGHNT, CDR2 YYREEE (reference sequence). Deletions cut 4 bases from V and 4 bases from J, with 7 bases between. The CDR3 covers 12 residues. CDR3 nucleotides: TGTGCCAGCAGCCCCGTATCAGATACGCAGTATTTT. It is translated as CASSPVSDTQYF.

A single count supports this clone. The V and J genes are TRBV11-3 and TRBJ2-5; perhaps TRBD2 as D (7 bases). Trimming took off 3 bases at V and 5 bases at J, with 10 bases between the two ends. The CDR3 covers 13 residues. Germline CDR1 is SGHNT and CDR2 is YENEEA. CDR3 residues: CASSFRGGETQYF. CDR3 DNA sequence: TGTGCCAGCAGCTTTAGGGGGGGTGAGACCCAGTACTTC.

The genes are TRBV5-4 and TRBJ1-5; TRBD1 might be the D (5 bases). In germline, CDR1 is SGHNT, CDR2 YYREEE (reference sequence). This CDR3 region has 14 residues. V shed 0 bases and J shed 9 bases, with 13 bases lying between them. CDR3 nucleotides: TGTGCCAGCAGCTTGGCCGGGGGGGAAGGGCCCCAGCATTTT. It is translated as CASSLAGGEGPQHF.

V is TRBV27 and J is TRBJ1-1; TRBD1 aligns across 9 bases. V lost 7 bases to trimming and J lost 4 bases; unmatched junction nucleotides: 7. The CDR3 sequence is 14 residues long. CDR1 and CDR2 from the germline V gene are MNHEY and SMNVEV (reference sequence). CDR3 residues: CASIDRGASTEAFF. CDR3 coding DNA: TGTGCCAGCATCGACAGGGGGGCGAGCACTGAAGCTTTCTTT.

Written as DNA, the CDR3 is TGTGCCAGCAGCCCGGCCGGGGGGGCGCTTCCCTATGGCTACACCTTC. It is translated as CASSPAGGALPYGYTF. This chain uses TRBV7-2 with TRBJ1-2, with D possibly being TRBD1 (6 bases). From germline, CDR1 is SGHTA and CDR2 FQGNSA. This CDR3 contains 16 residues. The V and J ends lost 5 bases and 4 bases respectively, with 20 bases between them.

The chain joins TRBV30 to TRBJ2-1; 11 bases align to TRBD2. CDR1 and CDR2 (germline): GTSNPN, SVGIG (reference sequence). The CDR3 length is 13 residues. The V and J ends lost 7 bases and 7 bases, in that order; junction bases with no gene match: 6. The chain's CDR3 is CAYLAGGDNEQFF. DNA for the CDR3: TGTGCCTACTTAGCGGGGGGGGATAATGAGCAGTTCTTC.

The chain is built from TRBV5-1 and TRBJ2-2; D might be TRBD1 (6 bases). The ends were cut back, 0 bases at V and 7 bases at J, with 13 bases in the middle. Germline lookup yields CDR1 SGHRS and CDR2 YFSETQ. This CDR3 has 15 residues. CDR3 residues: CASSLVQGKGGELFF. CDR3 sequence (DNA): TGCGCCAGCAGCTTGGTTCAGGGGAAGGGCGGGGAGCTGTTTTTT. Full variable domain (rest looked up from reference TRBV5-1 and TRBJ2-2): KAGVTQTPRYLIKTRGQQVTLSCSPISGHRSVSWYQQTPGQGLQFLFEYFSETQRNKGNFPGRFSGRQFSNSRSEMNVSTLELGDSALYLCASSLVQGKGGELFFGEGSRLTVL.

This clone was picked up one time. The chain combines TRBV24-1 with TRBJ2-3; TRBD2 might be the D (7 bases). The V end was cut by 4 bases, the J end by 8 bases, with 18 bases between. The CDR3 sequence is 15 residues long. CDR1 and CDR2 (germline): KGHDR, SFDVKD. The CDR3 protein is CATSDYGGAVRTQYF. CDR3 coding DNA: TGTGCCACCAGTGACTATGGGGGGGCAGTGCGTACGCAGTATTTT.

J is TRBJ1-2 and V is TRBV4-2, with D unclear. The CDR3 sequence is 15 residues long. V dropped 0 bases and J dropped 8 bases, with 16 bases sitting between them. Germline CDR1 LGHNA, CDR2 YNFKEQ. CDR3 residues: CASSQDHGDPLGYTF. CDR3 sequence (DNA): TGTGCCAGCAGCCAAGATCACGGGGATCCTTTGGGCTACACCTTC.

CDR3 region: CASSPGTGRAFF. The CDR3 DNA is TGTGCCAGCAGCCCAGGAACAGGGCGAGCTTTCTTT. The genes are TRBV11-1 and TRBJ1-1, with D possibly matching TRBD1 (6 bases). The CDR3 spans 12 residues. Trimming removed 5 bases at V and 10 bases at J, with 14 bases between. From germline, CDR1 is SGHAT and CDR2 FQDESV (reference sequence). The whole variable domain, remainder taken from reference TRBV11-1 and TRBJ1-1, is EAEVAQSPRYKITEKSQAVAFWCDPISGHATLYWYRQILGQGPELLVQFQDESVVDDSQLPKDRFSAERLKGVDSTLKIQPAELGDSAMYLCASSPGTGRAFFGQGTRLTVV.

This clone was seen more than once but under ten times. The J gene is TRBJ2-7, the V gene TRBV2; 7 positions match TRBD1. Germline values: CDR1 SNHLY, CDR2 FYNNEI. CDR3 length: 13 residues. V dropped 7 bases and J dropped 0; count of bases not matched to a gene: 3. CDR3 DNA: TGTGCCAGCAATGCAGGGGGCTCCTACGAGCAGTACTTC. The encoded protein is CASNAGGSYEQYF.

This clone appeared a few times. J is TRBJ1-1 and V is TRBV5-6; D unclear. The CDR3 totals 12 residues. Looked up from germline, CDR1 is SGHDT and CDR2 is YYEEEE. V lost 2 bases to trimming and J lost 3 bases, with 5 bases between them. The CDR3 DNA reads as TGTGCCAGCAGCTTTCGGGACACTGAAGCTTTCTTT. This gives the protein CASSFRDTEAFF.

This sequence joins TRBV5-1 and TRBJ1-2; 9 bases are shared with TRBD1. The germline V gene encodes CDR1 SGHRS and CDR2 YFSETQ. The CDR3 has 14 amino acids. J was trimmed by 4 bases and V by 4 bases; bases with no gene match: 5. This CDR3 is CASSEVTGGYGYTF. CDR3 DNA sequence: TGCGCCAGCAGCGAGGTGACAGGGGGCTATGGCTACACCTTC.

The rearrangement joins TRBV10-3 to TRBJ1-1, with no clear D. Germline lookup yields CDR1 ENHRY and CDR2 SYGVKD. This CDR3 spans 13 amino acids. Trimming shortened V by 3 bases and J by 1 base, and 6 bases separated the two germline ends. This CDR3 is CAISENRNTEAFF. For the CDR3, the DNA is TGTGCCATCAGTGAAAACAGGAACACTGAAGCTTTCTTT.

V is TRBV18 and J is TRBJ1-1; no clear D. The CDR3 consists of 17 residues. CDR1 and CDR2 from the germline V gene are KGHSH and LQKENI. V was trimmed by 3 bases and J by 1 base, leaving 18 bases between them. CDR3 amino acids: CASSPNFGEFENTEAFF. The CDR3 DNA reads as TGTGCCAGCTCACCTAACTTCGGAGAGTTTGAGAACACTGAAGCTTTCTTT.

This clone was seen a few times. The rearrangement links TRBV7-9 to TRBJ1-2, with 9 bases matching TRBD1. J lost 8 bases, V lost 3 bases, and 10 bases had no gene match. There are 15 residues in the CDR3. Germline V gene sequence: CDR1 SEHNR, CDR2 FQNEAQ (reference sequence). The CDR3 sequence is CASSFDLRDRDGYTF. The CDR3, as DNA: TGTGCCAGCAGCTTTGATCTCCGGGACAGGGACGGCTACACCTTC.

This clone was counted only a few times. V and J are TRBV4-1 and TRBJ1-1; 7 nucleotides match TRBD1. CDR1 is MGHRA and CDR2 is YSYEKL in the germline V gene. Germline trimming cut 1 base from V and 5 bases from J; bases unmatched to any gene: 7. The CDR3 sequence is 15 residues long. The CDR3 reads CASSQASGGGTEAFF. In DNA form, the CDR3 reads TGCGCCAGCAGCCAAGCCTCAGGGGGAGGAACTGAAGCTTTCTTT.

The J gene is TRBJ1-1, the V gene TRBV6-1, with 7 bases fitting TRBD1. Germline V gene sequence: CDR1 MNHNS, CDR2 SASEGT. V gave up 2 bases and J gave up 3 bases; unmatched junction bases: 9. This CDR3 contains 16 residues. The chain's CDR3 is CASSERRQGGYTEAFF. The CDR3 region has the DNA TGTGCCAGCAGTGAACGACGACAGGGCGGGTACACTGAAGCTTTCTTT.

This clone qualifies as medium-sized (0.01 to 0.1%). This chain uses TRBV6-5 with TRBJ2-7; TRBD2 agrees at 7 bases. Germline V gives CDR1 MNHEY, CDR2 SVGAGI. The CDR3 length is 14 residues. V dropped 6 bases and J dropped 3; count of bases not matched to a gene: 8. For the CDR3, the DNA is TGTGCCAGCAGGCAACTAGCGTGGGACTACGAGCAGTACTTC. Translating it yields CASRQLAWDYEQYF.

This clone appeared many times. The J gene is TRBJ1-2, the V gene TRBV10-2, with D tentatively TRBD1 (5 bases). Germline V gene data show CDR1 as WSHSY and CDR2 as SAAADI. This CDR3 is built from 12 residues. Trimming pared 2 bases from V and 7 bases from J, leaving 8 bases between. The CDR3, as DNA: TGCGCCAGCAGTGAGATTCAGGGTGGCTACACCTTC. Its translation: CASSEIQGGYTF.

This chain joins TRBV7-8 and TRBJ1-5, with D maybe TRBD1 (5 bases). V dropped 1 base and J dropped 14 bases, with 18 bases sitting between them. Germline lookup yields CDR1 SGHVS and CDR2 FQNEAQ. This CDR3 contains 14 residues. CDR3 sequence reads: CASSLEGVSNPKHF. In DNA form, the CDR3 reads TGTGCCAGCAGCTTAGAAGGGGTTAGCAATCCAAAGCATTTT.

The rearrangement uses TRBV5-1 and TRBJ1-1, with D possibly being TRBD1 (6 bases). The CDR3 is 15 residues long. Germline CDR1 and CDR2: SGHRS and YFSETQ. Trimming removed 2 bases from V and 2 bases from J, with 13 bases in between. The CDR3 region is CASSFSRGSNTEAFF. The CDR3 DNA reads as TGCGCCAGCAGCTTTTCCAGGGGCTCAAACACTGAAGCTTTCTTT.

The V call is TRBV27, the J call TRBJ2-1, with D perhaps matching TRBD1 (5 bases). The germline CDR1 and CDR2 sequences are MNHEY and SMNVEV (reference sequence). The CDR3 runs to 14 residues. The V end lost 3 bases, the J end lost 9 bases, and 15 bases lay between the germline ends. The CDR3 loop reads CASSFASGSGEQFF. For the CDR3, the DNA is TGTGCCAGCAGTTTTGCGTCAGGGTCCGGTGAGCAGTTCTTC.

The J gene is TRBJ2-2, the V gene TRBV9; D gene ambiguous. Germline-derived CDR1 and CDR2 are SGDLS and YYNGEE. CDR3 length: 13 amino acids. V lost 3 bases, J lost 5 bases, and 8 bases lay in between. This CDR3 reads CASSGQETGELFF. For the CDR3, the DNA is TGTGCCAGCAGCGGCCAGGAAACCGGGGAGCTGTTTTTT.

The chain employs TRBV6-2 or TRBV6-3 and TRBJ1-2; D is unresolved. This CDR3 comprises 13 residues. V was trimmed by 6 bases and J by 8 bases, leaving 16 bases between them. Germline V lookup: CDR1 MNHEY, CDR2 SVGEGT. CDR3 region: CASSHGRVSGYTF. The CDR3 nucleotides read TGTGCCAGCAGCCATGGTCGGGTGTCGGGCTACACCTTC.

This chain connects TRBV12-3 or TRBV12-4 to TRBJ1-6; a weak D match, TRBD1 (6 bases). The CDR3 sequence is 12 residues long. Trimming stripped 4 bases from V and 11 bases from J, with 9 bases between. CDR3 region: CASSYRDPPLHF. The CDR3 bases are TGTGCCAGCAGTTACAGGGATCCACCCCTCCACTTT.